The sequence of this TCR beta chain was determined in a study of blood T cell repertoires in COVID-19. Sequencing used immunoSEQ multiplex PCR; TCRdb keeps in-frame clones, though not all of them. The sample has 90,000 to 130,000 clones, roughly 70% seen once. The germline V gene has CDR1 SGHRS and CDR2 YFSETQ. With 4 bases removed from V and 2 bases from J, the gap between germline ends came to 15 bases. CDR3 length equals 15 residues. The chain couples TRBV5-1 to TRBJ1-1, with D perhaps matching TRBD1 (6 bases). The source of this sequence is a woman between 35 and 50 years old with acute or convalescent COVID-19. Sequences were obtained from peripheral blood. DNA of the CDR3: TGCGCCAGCAGCCCCTACAGGGAGATTAACACTGAAGCTTTCTTT. Translation gives CASSPYREINTEAFF.